Listed below are T cell receptor beta chains from one sample, sequenced in a study of cytomegalovirus exposure and HLA in healthy donors. TCRdb's table, derived via immunoSEQ multiplex PCR, lists solely in-frame clones and lacks some. Of 150,000 to 200,000 clones in the sample, around 90% are singletons; the top ten hold about 1%. Sequencing used PBMCs. The receptors derive from a boy aged 2-15 years in good health and CMV-seronegative. CDR3s include the opening cysteine and the closing phenylalanine or tryptophan. The order of the fields is J gene, V gene, clone size, D gene, CDR3 length, CDR3 protein, CDR3 DNA. D genes are given only for firm matches. Expanded clones get a size class; other rows say once, few or many, or leave the size out.

>TRBJ2-2|TRBV6-5|NA|NA|15
CASTQGTLNTGELFF
TGTGCCAGCACCCAGGGGACCCTAAACACCGGGGAGCTGTTTTTT
>TRBJ2-5|TRBV10-2|NA|TRBD2|14
CASRTSGAVQTQYF
TGCGCCAGCCGAACTAGCGGGGCCGTGCAGACCCAGTACTTC
>TRBJ1-1|TRBV5-1|NA|NA|14
CASSFQMQNTEAFF
TGCGCCAGCAGCTTCCAGATGCAGAACACTGAAGCTTTCTTT
>TRBJ2-7|TRBV4-2|few|TRBD1|15
CASSPFGTGRIEQYF
TGTGCCAGCAGCCCTTTCGGGACAGGGAGGATCGAGCAGTACTTC
>TRBJ2-5|TRBV13|NA|NA|16
CASSLNPGLHGETQYF
TGTGCCAGCAGCTTAAACCCTGGACTCCACGGAGAGACCCAGTACTTC
>TRBJ2-7|TRBV19|NA|NA|15
CASQLAYSGSYEQYF
TGTGCCAGTCAACTGGCGTATTCGGGAAGCTACGAGCAGTACTTC
>TRBJ1-4|TRBV9|NA|NA|14
CASSVSGTNEKLFF
TGTGCCAGCAGCGTATCCGGGACTAATGAAAAACTGTTTTTT
>TRBJ2-7|TRBV5-1|NA|TRBD2|14
CASSESGGRYEQYF
TGCGCCAGCAGTGAAAGCGGGGGGAGGTACGAGCAGTACTTC
>TRBJ2-1|TRBV19|NA|TRBD2|12
CASSGGFGEQFF
TGTGCCAGTAGCGGGGGGTTTGGTGAGCAGTTCTTC
>TRBJ2-7|TRBV11-2|NA|NA|14
CASSFTPGSSEQYF
TGTGCCAGCAGCTTCACACCGGGGAGTTCCGAGCAGTACTTC
>TRBJ2-5|TRBV5-4|NA|TRBD2|18
CASSLASSGGEGPETQYF
TGTGCCAGCAGCTTGGCGTCTAGCGGGGGGGAGGGGCCAGAGACCCAGTACTTC
>TRBJ1-5|TRBV7-3|NA|TRBD1|13
CASSLEEGAPQHF
TGTGCCAGCAGCTTAGAAGAGGGGGCGCCCCAGCATTTT
>TRBJ1-2|TRBV19|NA|TRBD1|17
CASSTGTGTRTNYGYTF
TGTGCCAGTAGTACTGGGACAGGGACCAGGACTAACTATGGCTACACCTTC
>TRBJ1-5|TRBV7-9|few|NA|12
CASSVGGQPQHF
TGTGCCAGCAGCGTCGGGGGTCAGCCCCAGCATTTT
>TRBJ1-5|TRBV28|NA|NA|17
CASVQPRTAYSNQPQHF
TGTGCCAGCGTTCAACCTCGGACAGCCTATAGCAATCAGCCCCAGCATTTT
>TRBJ1-1|TRBV6-5|few|NA|14
CASIGSRQTLEAFF
TGTGCCAGCATAGGGTCCAGACAGACCCTTGAAGCTTTCTTT
>TRBJ1-4|TRBV10-3|NA|NA|15
CAISESGGANEKLFF
TGTGCCATCAGTGAGTCTGGAGGGGCTAATGAAAAACTGTTTTTT
>TRBJ2-7|TRBV30|NA|TRBD2|12
CAWKREMGEQYF
TGTGCCTGGAAGCGGGAGATGGGCGAGCAGTACTTC
>TRBJ2-5|TRBV28|NA|NA|14
CASSSGREPETQYF
TGTGCCAGCAGTTCGGGAAGGGAACCAGAGACCCAGTACTTC
>TRBJ2-5|TRBV28|NA|TRBD1|15
CASSSNLDREETQYF
TGTGCCAGCAGTTCAAACTTGGACAGGGAAGAGACCCAGTACTTC
>TRBJ2-5|TRBV10-1|NA|NA|15
CASSESSGFGETQYF
TGCGCCAGCAGTGAGTCGTCCGGGTTTGGGGAGACCCAGTACTTC
>TRBJ2-2|TRBV7-7|NA|TRBD2|15
CASSAGLDHTGELFF
TGTGCCAGCAGCGCTGGACTAGACCACACCGGGGAGCTGTTTTTT